This T cell receptor beta chain is from a study of siplizumab effects on memory and regulatory T cells. The study's findings and limits: Naive T cells seemed more diverse than memory cells; they also seemed major alloresponse contributors. Versus 25% to 30% in controls, the mappable alloreactive CD4+ clones averaged roughly 69% Treg-derived with siplizumab.

V gave up 6 bases and J gave up 6 bases; unmatched junction bases: 8. Germline V lookup: CDR1 MNHEY, CDR2 SMNVEV (reference sequence). This CDR3 region has 13 residues. TCRdb's copy holds only in-frame clones and misses some; the assay was immunoSEQ multiplex PCR. The sample includes some 120,000 clones, 85% to 95% of them seen just once. Turning to this clone: No antigen is known for it. In the same sample, other DNA sequences code for this CDR3.

Sequenced: non-Treg CD4+ T cells sorted from blood. The rearrangement links TRBV27 to TRBJ2-7; 7 nucleotides agree with TRBD2. The receptor comes from a human donor in good health. This CDR3 is CASSPPRGGEQYF. The CDR3 region has the DNA TGTGCCAGCAGCCCGCCTCGCGGGGGCGAGCAGTACTTC.